The rows below give T cell receptor beta chains drawn from one sample of a study of blood T cells in healthy people across ages. TCRdb reprocessed the 5' RACE reads with MiXCR, giving one entry per CDR3 protein. The sample lists roughly 410,000 distinct CDR3 sequences, about 49% occurring once. The source material was blood. The receptors come from a man in his 60s in good health. CDR3s include the opening cysteine and the closing phenylalanine or tryptophan. Each record gives: V gene, clone size, D gene, J gene, CDR3 length, CDR3 protein, CDR3 DNA. The D gene is left open where the match is weak. For some rows the clone size is stated as once, few or many, or as a class when expanded; others skip it.

v_gene: TRBV5-1; abundance: -; d_gene: TRBD1; j_gene: TRBJ1-6; len: 15; CDR3aa: CASSFQGAESSPLHF; CDR3nt: TGCGCCAGCAGCTTCCAGGGGGCAGAATCTTCACCCCTCCACTTT
v_gene: TRBV30; abundance: few; d_gene: -; j_gene: TRBJ2-5; len: 15; CDR3aa: CAWSAGTRDQETQYF; CDR3nt: TGTGCCTGGAGTGCCGGGACTCGAGACCAAGAGACCCAGTACTTC
v_gene: TRBV3-1; abundance: -; d_gene: -; j_gene: TRBJ2-1; len: 14; CDR3aa: CASSRKPNPRLRFF; CDR3nt: TGTGCCAGCAGCCGGAAGCCCAACCCCCGTCTGAGGTTCTTC
v_gene: TRBV20-1; abundance: -; d_gene: -; j_gene: TRBJ2-6; len: 16; CDR3aa: CSAHNPRTPGANVLTF; CDR3nt: TGCAGTGCCCATAACCCTAGAACTCCTGGGGCCAACGTCCTGACTTTC
v_gene: TRBV12-3/TRBV12-4; abundance: once; d_gene: TRBD2; j_gene: TRBJ2-5; len: 15; CDR3aa: CASRWRGVSGETQYF; CDR3nt: TGTGCCAGCAGGTGGCGGGGGGTCTCTGGGGAGACCCAGTACTTC
v_gene: TRBV12-3/TRBV12-4; abundance: -; d_gene: TRBD1; j_gene: TRBJ2-4; len: 14; CDR3aa: CASSVPGQGNIQYF; CDR3nt: TGTGCCAGCAGTGTGCCGGGACAGGGAAACATTCAGTACTTC
v_gene: TRBV4-2; abundance: -; d_gene: TRBD2; j_gene: TRBJ2-1; len: 16; CDR3aa: CASSQDPTSGLNEQFF; CDR3nt: TGTGCCAGCAGCCAAGACCCCACTAGCGGGTTGAATGAGCAGTTCTTC
v_gene: TRBV20-1; abundance: -; d_gene: -; j_gene: TRBJ2-5; len: 12; CDR3aa: CSARVTAETQYF; CDR3nt: TGCAGTGCTAGAGTAACTGCAGAGACCCAGTACTTC
v_gene: TRBV7-9; abundance: -; d_gene: TRBD1; j_gene: TRBJ2-7; len: 15; CDR3aa: CASIAVGTGISEQYF; CDR3nt: TGTGCCAGCATCGCAGTCGGGACAGGGATCAGCGAGCAGTACTTC
v_gene: TRBV20-1; abundance: few; d_gene: -; j_gene: TRBJ2-3; len: 17; CDR3aa: CSAREVGGLGIRDTQYF; CDR3nt: TGCAGTGCTAGAGAGGTGGGGGGGCTGGGGATTAGAGATACGCAGTATTTT
v_gene: TRBV7-9; abundance: -; d_gene: -; j_gene: TRBJ2-7; len: 12; CDR3aa: CASSFQAGEQYF; CDR3nt: TGTGCCAGCAGCTTCCAGGCGGGGGAGCAGTACTTC
v_gene: TRBV20-1; abundance: -; d_gene: -; j_gene: TRBJ1-2; len: 13; CDR3aa: CSAHRGPGDGYTF; CDR3nt: TGCAGTGCCCACCGGGGACCGGGTGATGGCTACACCTTC
v_gene: TRBV20-1; abundance: few; d_gene: -; j_gene: TRBJ1-2; len: 15; CDR3aa: CSAREDSFANYGYTF; CDR3nt: TGCAGTGCTAGAGAAGACAGTTTTGCTAACTATGGCTACACCTTC
v_gene: TRBV29-1; abundance: -; d_gene: -; j_gene: TRBJ1-2; len: 11; CDR3aa: CSVSTSLGYTF; CDR3nt: TGCAGCGTTTCGACCTCTTTGGGCTACACCTTC
v_gene: TRBV7-2; abundance: many; d_gene: -; j_gene: TRBJ2-5; len: 16; CDR3aa: CASSLVGGGLEETQYF; CDR3nt: TGTGCCAGCAGCTTAGTAGGGGGGGGCCTGGAAGAGACCCAGTACTTC